This TCR beta chain was recovered during a study of response to subunit inactivated influenza vaccine. Whole-study results and caveats: Researchers suggested that each seasonal influenza vaccination recruits few new T cells.

To note about this clonotype: The antigen remains unidentified.

Germline lookup yields CDR1 DFQATT and CDR2 SNEGSKA (reference sequence). The CDR3 spans 13 residues. With 3 bases clipped from V and 4 bases from J, the junction kept 6 bases outside the gene matches. TCRdb independently ran MiXCR on the RT-PCR reads; one entry per CDR3 protein. The sample records hundreds of thousands of distinct CDR3 sequences, 14% being singletons. The source was PBMCs from blood, collected around two weeks before vaccination. The chain employs TRBV20-1 and TRBJ2-7, with TRBD1 matching over 7 bases. The sequence was collected from a man between 50 and 59 years old who received an inactivated influenza vaccine. The CDR3 region has the DNA TGCAGTGCTAGGGGACAGATACCTTACGAGCAGTACTTC. Translating it yields CSARGQIPYEQYF.